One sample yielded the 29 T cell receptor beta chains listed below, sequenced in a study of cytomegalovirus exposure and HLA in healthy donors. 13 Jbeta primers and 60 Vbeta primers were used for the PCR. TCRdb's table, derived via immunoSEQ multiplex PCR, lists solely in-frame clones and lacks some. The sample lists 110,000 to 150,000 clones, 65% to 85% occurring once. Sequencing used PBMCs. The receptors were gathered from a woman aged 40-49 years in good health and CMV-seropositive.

CDR3 amino acids: CASSLGFRTSTDTQYF. The CDR3 DNA follows: TGCGCCAGCAGCTTGGGTTTTCGGACTAGCACAGATACGCAGTATTTT. The chain employs TRBV5-1 and TRBJ2-3; D may be TRBD2 (5 bases). The CDR3 length is 16 residues. V lost 0 bases and J 0 bases, leaving 11 bases between the germline ends. The germline V gene has CDR1 SGHRS and CDR2 YFSETQ.

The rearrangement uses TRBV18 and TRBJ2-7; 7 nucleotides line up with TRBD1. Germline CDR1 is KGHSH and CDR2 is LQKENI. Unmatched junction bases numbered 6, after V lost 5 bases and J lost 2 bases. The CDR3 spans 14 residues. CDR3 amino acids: CASSANRGTYEQYF. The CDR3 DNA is TGTGCCAGCTCAGCCAACAGGGGAACCTACGAGCAGTACTTC.

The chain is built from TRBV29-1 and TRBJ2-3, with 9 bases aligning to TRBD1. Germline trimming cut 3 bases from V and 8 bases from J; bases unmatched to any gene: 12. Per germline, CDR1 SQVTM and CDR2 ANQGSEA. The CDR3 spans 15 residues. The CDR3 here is CSVDGDRVYWGTQYF. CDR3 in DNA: TGCAGCGTTGATGGGGACAGGGTGTATTGGGGTACGCAGTATTTT.

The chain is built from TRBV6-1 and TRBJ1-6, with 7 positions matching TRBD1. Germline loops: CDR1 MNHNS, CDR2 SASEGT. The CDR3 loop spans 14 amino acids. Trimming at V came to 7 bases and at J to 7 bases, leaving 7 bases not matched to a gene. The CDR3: CASNLRDRNSPLHF. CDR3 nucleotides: TGTGCCAGCAATCTACGGGACAGAAATTCACCCCTCCACTTT.

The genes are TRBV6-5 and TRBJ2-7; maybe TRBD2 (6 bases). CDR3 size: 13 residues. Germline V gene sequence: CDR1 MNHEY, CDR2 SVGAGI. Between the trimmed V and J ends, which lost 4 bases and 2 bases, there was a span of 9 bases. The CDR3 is CASSSQRAYEQYF. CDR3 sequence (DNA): TGTGCCAGCAGTTCCCAGCGGGCCTACGAGCAGTACTTC.

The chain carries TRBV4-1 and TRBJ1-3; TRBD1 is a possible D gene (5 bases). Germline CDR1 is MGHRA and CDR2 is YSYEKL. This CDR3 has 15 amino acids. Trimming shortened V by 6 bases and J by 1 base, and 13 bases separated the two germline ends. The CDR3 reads CASRPLGGSGNTIYF. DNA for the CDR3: TGCGCCAGCAGGCCTCTCGGGGGGTCTGGAAACACCATATATTTT.

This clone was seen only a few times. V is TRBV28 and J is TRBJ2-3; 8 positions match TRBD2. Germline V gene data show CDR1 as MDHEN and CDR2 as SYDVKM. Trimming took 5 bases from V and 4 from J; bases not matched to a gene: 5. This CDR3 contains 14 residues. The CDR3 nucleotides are TGTGCCAGCAGTCGAGCGGGAGAGTCAGATACGCAGTATTTT. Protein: CASSRAGESDTQYF.

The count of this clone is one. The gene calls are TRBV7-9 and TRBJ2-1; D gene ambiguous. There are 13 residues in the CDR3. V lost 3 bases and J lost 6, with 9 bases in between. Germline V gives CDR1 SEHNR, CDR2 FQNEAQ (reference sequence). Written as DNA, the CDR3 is TGTGCCAGCAGCTTCCCGTATCTCAATGAGCAGTTCTTC. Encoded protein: CASSFPYLNEQFF.

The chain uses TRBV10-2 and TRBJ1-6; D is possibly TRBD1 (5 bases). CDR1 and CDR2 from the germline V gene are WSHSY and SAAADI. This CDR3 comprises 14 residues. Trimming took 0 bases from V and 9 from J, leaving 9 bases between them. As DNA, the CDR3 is TGCGCCAGCAGTGAGTCGACAGTGGGTTCACCCCTCCACTTT. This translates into CASSESTVGSPLHF.

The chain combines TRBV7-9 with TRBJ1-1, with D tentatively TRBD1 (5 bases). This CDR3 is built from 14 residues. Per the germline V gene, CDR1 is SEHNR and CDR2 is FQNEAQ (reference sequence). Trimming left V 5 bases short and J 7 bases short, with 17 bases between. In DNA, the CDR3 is TGTGCCAGCAGCCCGGGGCGGGACGCGTTTGAAGCTTTCTTT. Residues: CASSPGRDAFEAFF.

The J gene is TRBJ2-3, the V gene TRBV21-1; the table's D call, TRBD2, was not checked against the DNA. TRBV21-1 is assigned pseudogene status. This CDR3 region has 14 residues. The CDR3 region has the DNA TGTGCCAGGGGGGGTCCGATCTACACAGATACGCAGTATTTT. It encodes CARGGPIYTDTQYF.

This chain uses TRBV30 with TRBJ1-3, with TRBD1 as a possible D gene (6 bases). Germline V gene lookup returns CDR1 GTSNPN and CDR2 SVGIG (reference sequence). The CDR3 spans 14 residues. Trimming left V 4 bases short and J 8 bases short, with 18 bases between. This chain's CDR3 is CAWTLGTTGYTIYF. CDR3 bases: TGTGCCTGGACCCTGGGGACAACCGGCTACACCATATATTTT. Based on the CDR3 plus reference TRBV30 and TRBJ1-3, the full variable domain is SQTIHQWPATLVQPVGSPLSLECTVEGTSNPNLYWYRQAAGRGLQLLFYSVGIGQISSEVPQNLSASRPQDRQFILSSKKLLLSDSGFYLCAWTLGTTGYTIYFGEGSWLTVV.

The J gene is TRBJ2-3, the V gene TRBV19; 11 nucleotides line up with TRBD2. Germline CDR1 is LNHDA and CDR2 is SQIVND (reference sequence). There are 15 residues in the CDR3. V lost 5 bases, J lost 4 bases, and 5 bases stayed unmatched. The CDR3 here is CASSLAGGSADTQYF. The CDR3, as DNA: TGTGCCAGTAGTTTAGCGGGAGGGAGTGCAGATACGCAGTATTTT.

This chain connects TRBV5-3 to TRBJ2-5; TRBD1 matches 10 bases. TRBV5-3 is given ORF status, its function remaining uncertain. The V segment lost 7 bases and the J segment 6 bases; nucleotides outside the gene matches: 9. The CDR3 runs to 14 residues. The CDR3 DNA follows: TGTGCCAGAGGGGACCGGGACAGGGGAAAGACCCAGTACTTC. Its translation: CARGDRDRGKTQYF.

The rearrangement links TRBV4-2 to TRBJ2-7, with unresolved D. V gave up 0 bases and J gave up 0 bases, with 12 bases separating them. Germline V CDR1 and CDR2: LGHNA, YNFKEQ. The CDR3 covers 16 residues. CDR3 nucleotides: TGTGCCAGCAGCCAAGATCCAGGTTTGACCTCCTACGAGCAGTACTTC. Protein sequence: CASSQDPGLTSYEQYF.

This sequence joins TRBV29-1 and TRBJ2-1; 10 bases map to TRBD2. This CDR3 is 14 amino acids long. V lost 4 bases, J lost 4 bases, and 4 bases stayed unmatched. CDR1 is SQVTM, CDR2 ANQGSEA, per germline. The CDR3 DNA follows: TGCAGCGTTGGAGGACTAGCGGATTACAATGAGCAGTTCTTC. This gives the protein CSVGGLADYNEQFF.

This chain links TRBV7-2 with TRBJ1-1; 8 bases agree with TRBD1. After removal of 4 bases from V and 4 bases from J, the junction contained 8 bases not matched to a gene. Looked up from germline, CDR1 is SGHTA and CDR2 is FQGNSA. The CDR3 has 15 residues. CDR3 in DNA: TGTGCCAGCAGCTCCCAGCAGGGGGCCGGCACTGAAGCTTTCTTT. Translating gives CASSSQQGAGTEAFF.

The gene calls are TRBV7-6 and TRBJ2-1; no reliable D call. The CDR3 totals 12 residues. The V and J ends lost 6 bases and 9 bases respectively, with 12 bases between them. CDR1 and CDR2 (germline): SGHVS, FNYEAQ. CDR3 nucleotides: TGTGCCAGCAGTTATCTCAGTGGTGAGCAGTTCTTC. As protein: CASSYLSGEQFF.

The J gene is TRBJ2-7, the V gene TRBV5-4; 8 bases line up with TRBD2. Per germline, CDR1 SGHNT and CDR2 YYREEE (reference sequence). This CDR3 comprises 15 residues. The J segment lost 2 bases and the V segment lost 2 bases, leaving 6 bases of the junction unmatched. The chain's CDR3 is CASSLNSGGPYEQYF. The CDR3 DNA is TGTGCCAGCAGCTTAAATTCGGGAGGGCCCTACGAGCAGTACTTC.

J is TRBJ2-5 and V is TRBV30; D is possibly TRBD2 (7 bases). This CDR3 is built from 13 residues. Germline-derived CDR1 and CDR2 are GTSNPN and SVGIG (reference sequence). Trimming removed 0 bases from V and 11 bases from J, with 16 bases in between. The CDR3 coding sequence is TGTGCCTGGAGTGTAGGGGGGGGTTATGAGCAGTACTTC. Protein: CAWSVGGGYEQYF.

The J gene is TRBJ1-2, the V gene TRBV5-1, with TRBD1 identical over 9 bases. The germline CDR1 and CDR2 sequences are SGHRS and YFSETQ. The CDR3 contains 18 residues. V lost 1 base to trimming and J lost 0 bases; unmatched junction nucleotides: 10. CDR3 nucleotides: TGCGCCAGCAGCTTGTGGGGACAGGGCCCTACAGCTAACTATGGCTACACCTTC. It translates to CASSLWGQGPTANYGYTF.

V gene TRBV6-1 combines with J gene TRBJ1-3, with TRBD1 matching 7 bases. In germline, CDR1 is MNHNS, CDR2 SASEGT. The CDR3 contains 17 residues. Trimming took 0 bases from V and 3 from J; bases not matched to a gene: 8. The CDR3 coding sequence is TGTGCCAGCAGTGAAGCGGCGGGCAGGGGGAGTGGAAACACCATATATTTT. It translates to CASSEAAGRGSGNTIYF.

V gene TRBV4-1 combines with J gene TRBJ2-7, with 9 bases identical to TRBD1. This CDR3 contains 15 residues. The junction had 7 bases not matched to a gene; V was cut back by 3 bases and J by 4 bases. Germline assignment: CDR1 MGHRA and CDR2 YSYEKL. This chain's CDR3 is CASSHYGTGMYEQYF. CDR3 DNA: TGCGCCAGCAGCCATTACGGGACAGGGATGTACGAGCAGTACTTC.

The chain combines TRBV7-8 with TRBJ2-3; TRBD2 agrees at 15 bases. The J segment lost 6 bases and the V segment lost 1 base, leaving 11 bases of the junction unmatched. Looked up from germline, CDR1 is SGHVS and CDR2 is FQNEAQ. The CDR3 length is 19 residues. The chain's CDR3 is CASSLDFPGLAGGRDTQYF. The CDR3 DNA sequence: TGTGCCAGCAGCTTAGACTTCCCGGGACTAGCGGGGGGTAGGGATACGCAGTATTTT.

DNA for the CDR3: TGTGCCAGCAGCGCCGGACAGGCCCTCGACGAGCAGTACTTC. As protein: CASSAGQALDEQYF. This chain connects TRBV9 to TRBJ2-7; 7 bases line up with TRBD1. CDR3 length: 14 residues. Trimming removed 3 bases from V and 5 bases from J; junction bases left unmatched: 8. Germline CDR1 and CDR2: SGDLS and YYNGEE.

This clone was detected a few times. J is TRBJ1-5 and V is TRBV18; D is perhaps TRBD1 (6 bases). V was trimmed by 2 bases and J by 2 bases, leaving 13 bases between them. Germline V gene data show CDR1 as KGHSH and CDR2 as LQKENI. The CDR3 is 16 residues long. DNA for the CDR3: TGTGCCAGCTCACCAACAGGGACGGTTGGCAATCAGCCCCAGCATTTT. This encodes CASSPTGTVGNQPQHF.

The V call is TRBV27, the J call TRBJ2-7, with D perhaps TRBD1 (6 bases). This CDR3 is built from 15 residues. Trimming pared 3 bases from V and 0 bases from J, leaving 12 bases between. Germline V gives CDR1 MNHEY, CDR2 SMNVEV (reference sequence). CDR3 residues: CASSLTGSLSYEQYF. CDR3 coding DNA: TGTGCCAGCAGTTTGACAGGTTCACTCTCCTACGAGCAGTACTTC.

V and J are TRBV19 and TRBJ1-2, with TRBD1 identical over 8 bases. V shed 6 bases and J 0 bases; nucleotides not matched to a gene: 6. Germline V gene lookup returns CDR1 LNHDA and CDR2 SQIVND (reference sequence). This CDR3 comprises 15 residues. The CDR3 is CASSEAGQANYGYTF. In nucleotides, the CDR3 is TGTGCCAGTAGCGAGGCGGGACAGGCTAACTATGGCTACACCTTC.

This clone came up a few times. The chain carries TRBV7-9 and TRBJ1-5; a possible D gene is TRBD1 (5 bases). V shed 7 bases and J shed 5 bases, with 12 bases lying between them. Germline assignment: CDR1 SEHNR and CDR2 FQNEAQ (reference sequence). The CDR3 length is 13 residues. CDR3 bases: TGTGCCAGCACCAATACGGGGGATCAGCCCCAGCATTTT. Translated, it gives CASTNTGDQPQHF.